The 24 T cell receptor beta chains below come from one sample, sequenced in a study of T-cell reconstitution after alpha-beta-depleted transplantation in children. It was with unique molecular identifiers that the TCRbeta library was prepared. TCRdb re-analysed the PCR reads in MiXCR, keeping a single row per CDR3 protein. The table lists hundreds of thousands of distinct CDR3 sequences, 16% of them singletons. Sequencing used PBMCs, mostly from graft donor cells, obtained 360 days after TCRalphabeta/CD19-depleted stem cell transplant. These receptors all stem from a male patient aged 2-15 years who had a stem cell transplant for acute lymphoblastic leukemia, so the T cells may come from the graft donor.

This CDR3 is CASSFRHPLYEQYF. The CDR3 DNA sequence: TGCGCCAGCAGCTTCAGGCATCCACTCTACGAGCAGTACTTC. This rearrangement joins TRBV5-1 to TRBJ2-7; D remains ambiguous. Germline CDR1 SGHRS, CDR2 YFSETQ. Trimming took 2 bases from V and 3 from J, leaving 12 bases between them. The CDR3 is made up of 14 amino acids.

This clonotype was observed many times. The chain links TRBV6-1 to TRBJ1-1; D remains ambiguous. V dropped 5 bases and J dropped 4 bases, with 11 bases sitting between them. The CDR3 length is 13 residues. Germline V gene sequence: CDR1 MNHNS, CDR2 SASEGT. The CDR3 protein is CASSPGLSTEAFF. CDR3 in DNA: TGTGCCAGCAGTCCTGGGCTGAGCACTGAAGCTTTCTTT.

The table lists this clonotype with many counts. The V and J genes are TRBV29-1 and TRBJ2-3, with 9 bases matching TRBD1. The germline gives CDR1 SQVTM, CDR2 ANQGSEA. The CDR3 is 13 amino acids. V gave up 6 bases and J gave up 4 bases; unmatched junction bases: 5. This chain's CDR3 is CSVGDREPDTQYF. For the CDR3, the DNA is TGCAGCGTGGGGGACAGGGAACCAGATACGCAGTATTTT.

This clonotype was observed at least ten times. The rearrangement uses TRBV7-3 and TRBJ2-2, with D perhaps being TRBD1 or TRBD2 (5 bases each). Germline V CDR1 and CDR2: SGHTA, FQGTGA. This CDR3 spans 18 amino acids. Trimming shortened V by 0 bases and J by 1 base, and 15 bases separated the two germline ends. The CDR3 sequence: CASSLTPWDPLNTGELFF. The CDR3 DNA reads as TGTGCCAGCAGCTTAACGCCTTGGGACCCACTGAACACCGGGGAGCTGTTTTTT.

This clonotype was seen many times. The chain employs TRBV28 and TRBJ2-7, with D possibly matching TRBD1 (5 bases). Germline CDR1 and CDR2: MDHEN and SYDVKM. The CDR3 loop spans 12 amino acids. Trimming left V 1 base short and J 12 bases short, with 13 bases between. The CDR3 DNA reads as TGTGCCAGCAGTTTATTTTCCAGGGCCAGGTACTTC. Protein: CASSLFSRARYF.

The chain couples TRBV4-2 to TRBJ1-5; 9 nucleotides match TRBD1. In germline, CDR1 is LGHNA, CDR2 YNFKEQ. V lost 0 bases, J lost 1 base, and 4 bases stayed unmatched. The CDR3 is made up of 17 amino acids. CDR3 residues: CASSQDTGTGSNQPQHF. DNA of the CDR3: TGTGCCAGCAGCCAAGACACCGGGACAGGGAGCAATCAGCCCCAGCATTTT.

The table lists this clonotype with many counts. Compared with germline, one end of the junction differs, possibly owing to a read error. The V gene is TRBV7-2, the J gene TRBJ2-7, with TRBD2 identical over 7 bases. Per the germline V gene, CDR1 is SGHTA and CDR2 is FQGNSA. This CDR3 spans 12 amino acids. In DNA form, the CDR3 reads TGTGCCAGCAGCTCCCAAGCGGGAATGACGGACTTC. Amino acids: CASSSQAGMTDF.

The table lists this clonotype with many counts. The genes are TRBV20-1 and TRBJ2-5; 7 bases map to TRBD1. The CDR3 length is 15 residues. Germline V gene sequence: CDR1 DFQATT, CDR2 SNEGSKA (reference sequence). V lost 2 bases and J lost 4; bases outside the gene matches: 10. The CDR3 region is CSARPSHRGAETQYF. The CDR3 DNA reads as TGCAGTGCTAGACCCTCCCACAGGGGAGCAGAGACCCAGTACTTC.

A word on this clonotype: An end of the junction differs from the germline gene, which may be a read error. The rearrangement links TRBV6-2 or TRBV6-3 to TRBJ2-1; the D gene is possibly TRBD2 (6 bases). Germline-derived CDR1 and CDR2 are MNHEY and SVGEGT. The CDR3 length is 10 residues. CDR3 DNA sequence: TGTGTCAGCGGGTACAATGAGCAGTTCTTC. Its protein is CVSGYNEQFF.

The sample holds many counts of this clonotype. The chain links TRBV28 to TRBJ1-5, with D possibly being TRBD1 (5 bases). This CDR3 has 17 residues. The V gene's germline CDR1 is MDHEN and CDR2 SYDVKM. The V gene lost 4 bases and the J gene lost 2 bases, with 18 bases spanning the gap. This CDR3 reads CASSSRRGEPGNQPQHF. The DNA for the CDR3 is TGTGCCAGCAGTTCGCGACGGGGGGAACCGGGCAATCAGCCCCAGCATTTT. Using reference TRBV28 and TRBJ1-5 for the parts outside the CDR3, the full variable domain is DVKVTQSSRYLVKRTGEKVFLECVQDMDHENMFWYRQDPGLGLRLIYFSYDVKMKEKGDIPEGYSVSREKKERFSLILESASTNQTSMYLCASSSRRGEPGNQPQHFGDGTRLSIL.

The V call is TRBV7-2, the J call TRBJ2-7; 9 bases agree with TRBD1. V was clipped by 5 bases and J by 3 bases; unmatched bases: 2. The CDR3 length is 13 residues. Germline CDR1 and CDR2: SGHTA and FQGNSA. DNA for the CDR3: TGTGCCAGCAGCACGACAGGGGGCTACGAGCAGTACTTC. Translating gives CASSTTGGYEQYF.

The genes are TRBV7-2 and TRBJ2-7; 9 bases agree with TRBD2. The CDR3 is 14 residues long. Unmatched junction bases numbered 8, after V lost 6 bases and J lost 5 bases. The germline gives CDR1 SGHTA, CDR2 FQGNSA. CDR3 bases: TGTGCCAGCAGTTTCACGAGGACTAGCGACGAGCAGTACTTC. Translation gives CASSFTRTSDEQYF.

With respect to this clonotype: The conserved phenylalanine or tryptophan normally closing the CDR3 is absent here, so this likely arose from a read error. The chain has TRBV4-3 and TRBJ2-7; D is unclear. Germline V gene data show CDR1 as LGHNA and CDR2 as YSLEER. The CDR3 consists of 15 residues. Trimming shortened V by 0 bases and J by 0 bases, and 9 bases separated the two germline ends. The DNA for the CDR3 is TGCGCCAGCAGCCAAGAATACGGGTACTCCTACGAGCAGTACTGC. This sequence encodes CASSQEYGYSYEQYC.

This sequence joins TRBV11-1 and TRBJ2-7; the match to TRBD2 covers 12 bases. With 5 bases clipped from V and 4 bases from J, the junction kept 18 bases outside the gene matches. This CDR3 region has 19 residues. CDR1 and CDR2 (germline): SGHAT, FQDESV (reference sequence). The CDR3 loop reads CASSTNRVPLAGGLYEQYF. The CDR3, as DNA: TGTGCCAGCAGCACAAACAGGGTCCCACTAGCGGGAGGCCTATACGAGCAGTACTTC. Based on the CDR3 plus reference TRBV11-1 and TRBJ2-7, the full variable domain is EAEVAQSPRYKITEKSQAVAFWCDPISGHATLYWYRQILGQGPELLVQFQDESVVDDSQLPKDRFSAERLKGVDSTLKIQPAELGDSAMYLCASSTNRVPLAGGLYEQYFGPGTRLTVT.

The rearrangement uses TRBV6-5 and TRBJ2-7; 11 bases agree with TRBD2. Germline V gives CDR1 MNHEY, CDR2 SVGAGI. The CDR3 covers 15 residues. V trimming: 6 bases; J trimming: 6 bases; junction bases outside the gene matches: 10. The CDR3: CASSRGTSGALEQYF. In nucleotides, the CDR3 is TGTGCCAGCAGCCGGGGGACTAGCGGCGCCCTCGAGCAGTACTTC.

The genes are TRBV20-1 and TRBJ1-2; D is unclear. Trimming removed 5 bases from V and 6 bases from J, with 4 bases in between. There are 9 residues in the CDR3. Germline values: CDR1 DFQATT, CDR2 SNEGSKA (reference sequence). The CDR3 nucleotides are TGCAGTGCTTTAAATGGCTACACCTTC. It translates to CSALNGYTF.

The table lists this clonotype with a few counts. This chain joins TRBV20-1 and TRBJ2-1; 16 nucleotides line up with TRBD2. CDR1 is DFQATT, CDR2 SNEGSKA, per germline (reference sequence). J gave up 7 bases and V 1 base, and 7 bases lay outside the gene matches. The CDR3 covers 17 residues. DNA of the CDR3: TGCAGTGCTAGAGTACTACCGGGACTAGCGGGAGGGAATGAGCAGTTCTTC. This translates into CSARVLPGLAGGNEQFF.

The J gene is TRBJ2-2, the V gene TRBV7-2; D not certain. Trimming stripped 4 bases from V and 5 bases from J, with 14 bases between. The CDR3 spans 15 residues. CDR1 and CDR2 (germline): SGHTA, FQGNSA. The CDR3 here is CASSSRRGGTGELFF. DNA for the CDR3: TGTGCCAGCAGCTCACGAAGAGGTGGGACCGGGGAGCTGTTTTTT.

There are a few counts of this clonotype. J is TRBJ1-6 and V is TRBV5-5; maybe TRBD1 (5 bases). The germline V gene encodes CDR1 SGHKS and CDR2 YYEKEE (reference sequence). The CDR3 is made up of 14 amino acids. The V end was cut by 4 bases, the J end by 8 bases, with 13 bases between. As DNA, the CDR3 is TGTGCCAGCAGCCAGATCAGGGCAGATTCACCCCTCCACTTT. Protein sequence: CASSQIRADSPLHF.

The genes are TRBV4-2 and TRBJ2-7; 9 positions agree with TRBD2. V lost 3 bases, J lost 0 bases, and 12 bases stayed unmatched. Looked up from germline, CDR1 is LGHNA and CDR2 is YNFKEQ. CDR3 length: 18 residues. The CDR3 loop is CASSQGLADIPTSYEQYF. CDR3 sequence (DNA): TGTGCCAGCAGCCAGGGACTAGCAGACATCCCCACCTCCTACGAGCAGTACTTC.

The chain links TRBV30 to TRBJ1-1; D is uncertain. Germline CDR1 GTSNPN, CDR2 SVGIG (reference sequence). The CDR3 sequence is 12 residues long. The ends were cut back, 2 bases at V and 4 bases at J, with 8 bases in the middle. CDR3 sequence reads: CAWSSLGTEAFF. Here the CDR3 DNA reads TGTGCCTGGAGTTCCCTGGGCACTGAAGCTTTCTTT.

This clonotype was counted a few times. The J gene is TRBJ2-7, the V gene TRBV27, with D tentatively TRBD1 (6 bases). V was clipped by 6 bases and J by 2 bases, with 8 bases between them. CDR1 is MNHEY, CDR2 SMNVEV, per germline (reference sequence). This CDR3 is 12 amino acids long. The CDR3: CASRGGPYEQYF. CDR3 sequence (DNA): TGTGCCAGCAGAGGGGGACCCTACGAGCAGTACTTC.

This chain joins TRBV7-8 and TRBJ2-1, with D possibly TRBD2 on 6 matching bases. With 5 bases removed from V and 4 bases from J, the gap between germline ends came to 15 bases. The CDR3 consists of 15 residues. Per germline, CDR1 SGHVS and CDR2 FQNEAQ. Here the CDR3 DNA reads TGTGCCAGCAGCCCGTCGGGGGTGGGGTACAATGAGCAGTTCTTC. Protein: CASSPSGVGYNEQFF.

In this sample, this clonotype turned up a few times. The V gene is TRBV20-1, the J gene TRBJ2-3; 9 bases map to TRBD2. Germline lookup yields CDR1 DFQATT and CDR2 SNEGSKA (reference sequence). The trim removed 6 bases at V and 3 bases at J, leaving 4 bases unmatched. CDR3 length equals 13 residues. The CDR3 loop is CSAGTSITDTQYF. In DNA form, the CDR3 reads TGCAGTGCCGGGACTAGCATTACAGATACGCAGTATTTT.